This T cell receptor (beta chain) was retrieved from a study of T-cell memory formation after mild COVID-19. Across the study: Largely donor-specific TCR clusters were found. Study results and caveats: Certain responding clones were present in pre-infection memory, suggesting participation of cross-reactive memory. Clones shrinking between day 15 and 85 showed a balanced CD4/CD8 split, and those that grew later tilted toward CD4+. Unconfirmed was the SARS-CoV-2 specificity of second-wave clones that peaked on day 37.

This clonotype showed up just a few times. The antigen remains undetermined. One entry per CDR3 protein results from TCRdb running MiXCR on the 5' RACE reads. This sample has around 340,000 distinct CDR3 sequences, with roughly an eighth found just once. The receptor's source is a man aged 18 to 29 who had mild COVID-19 (a few samples of this study predate the infection). Cell type and time point are not known. Sequencing used PBMCs or a T cell subset sorted from them (not recorded which).

CDR3 nucleotide sequence: TGTGCCAGCAGCTTATCTCGGGCAGGCCATTATGGCTACACCTTC. Its protein product is CASSLSRAGHYGYTF. J is TRBJ1-2 and V is TRBV7-9; no definite D call. The germline CDR1 and CDR2 sequences are SEHNR and FQNEAQ (reference sequence). V was cut by 2 bases and J by 5 bases, with 15 bases left in between. This CDR3 contains 15 residues.